This T cell receptor beta chain was profiled in a study of blood T cell repertoires in COVID-19. Study at large: The United States, Italy and Spain provided the acute and convalescent COVID-19 samples. In each case, the material was cDNA or gDNA derived from T cells, B-cell-depleted T cells, or PBMCs.

Per the original methods: Nucleated cell number was recorded as an estimate derived from reference gene primer amplification. Sequencing was performed with immunoSEQ multiplex PCR; in TCRdb, only in-frame clones are kept and a portion is missing. The DNA was the basis for D and trimming; V, J and clone size are from that table. In the table there are some 99,000 clones, over 75% of which are singletons. Trimming removed 0 bases from V and 7 bases from J, with 10 bases in between. Germline CDR1 ENHRY, CDR2 SYGVKD. CDR3 length: 14 amino acids. The sample was peripheral blood. The chain uses TRBV10-3 and TRBJ2-4; D perhaps matches TRBD1 (7 bases). The origin of this receptor is a woman aged 50 to 60 with acute or convalescent COVID-19. The CDR3 nucleotides are TGTGCCATCAGTGAGTCCGCAGGGGGGAACATTCAGTACTTC. Its protein product is CAISESAGGNIQYF.